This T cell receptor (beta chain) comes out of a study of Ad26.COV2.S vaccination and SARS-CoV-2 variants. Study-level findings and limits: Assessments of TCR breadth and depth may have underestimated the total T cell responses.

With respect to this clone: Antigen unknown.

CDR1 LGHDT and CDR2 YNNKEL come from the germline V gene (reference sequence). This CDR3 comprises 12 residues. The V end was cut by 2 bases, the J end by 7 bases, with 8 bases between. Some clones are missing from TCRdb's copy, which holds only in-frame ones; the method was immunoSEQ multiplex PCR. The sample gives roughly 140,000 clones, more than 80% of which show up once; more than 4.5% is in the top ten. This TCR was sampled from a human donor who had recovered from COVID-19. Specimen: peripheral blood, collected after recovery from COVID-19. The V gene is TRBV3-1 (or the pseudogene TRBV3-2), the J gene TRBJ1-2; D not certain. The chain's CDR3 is CASSQKGFGYTF. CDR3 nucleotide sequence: TGTGCCAGCAGCCAAAAAGGGTTTGGCTACACCTTC.